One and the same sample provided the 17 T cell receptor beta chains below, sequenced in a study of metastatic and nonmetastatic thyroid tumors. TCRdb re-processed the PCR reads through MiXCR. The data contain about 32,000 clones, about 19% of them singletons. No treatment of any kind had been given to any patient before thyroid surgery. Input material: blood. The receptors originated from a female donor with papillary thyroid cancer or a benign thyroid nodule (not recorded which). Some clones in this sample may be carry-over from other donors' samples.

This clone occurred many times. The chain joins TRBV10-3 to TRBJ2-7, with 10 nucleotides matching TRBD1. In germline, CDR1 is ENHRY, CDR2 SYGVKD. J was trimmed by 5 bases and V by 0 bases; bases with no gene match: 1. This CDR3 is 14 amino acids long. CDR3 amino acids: CAISESGQGNEQYF. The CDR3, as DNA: TGTGCCATCAGTGAGTCGGGACAGGGGAACGAGCAGTACTTC.

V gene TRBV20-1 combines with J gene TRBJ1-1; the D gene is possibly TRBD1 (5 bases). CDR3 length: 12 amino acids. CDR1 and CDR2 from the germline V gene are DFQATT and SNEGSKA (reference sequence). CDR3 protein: CRDPGQNTEAFF. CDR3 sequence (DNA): TGCAGAGACCCCGGACAGAACACTGAAGCTTTCTTT.

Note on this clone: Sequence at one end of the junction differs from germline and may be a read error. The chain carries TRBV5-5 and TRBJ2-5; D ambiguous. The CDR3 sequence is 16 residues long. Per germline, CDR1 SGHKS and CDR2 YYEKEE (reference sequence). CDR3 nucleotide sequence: TGTGCCAGCAGCTTGGATCCTGCTGGCGAACCGGAGACCAAGTACTTC. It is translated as CASSLDPAGEPETKYF.

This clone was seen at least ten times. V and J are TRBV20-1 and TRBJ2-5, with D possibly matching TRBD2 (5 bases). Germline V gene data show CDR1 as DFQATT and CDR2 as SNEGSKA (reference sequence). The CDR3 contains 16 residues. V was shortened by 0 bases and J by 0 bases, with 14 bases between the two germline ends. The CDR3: CSARDPRPGNQETQYF. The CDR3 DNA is TGCAGTGCTAGAGATCCAAGACCCGGGAACCAAGAGACCCAGTACTTC.

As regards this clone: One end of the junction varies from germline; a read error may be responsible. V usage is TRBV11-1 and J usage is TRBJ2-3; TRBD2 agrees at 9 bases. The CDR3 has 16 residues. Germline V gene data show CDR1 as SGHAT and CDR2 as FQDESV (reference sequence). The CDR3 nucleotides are TGTGCAAGCAGCCTGGATCGCGGGAGGGGCACAGATACGCAGTATTTT. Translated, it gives CASSLDRGRGTDTQYF.

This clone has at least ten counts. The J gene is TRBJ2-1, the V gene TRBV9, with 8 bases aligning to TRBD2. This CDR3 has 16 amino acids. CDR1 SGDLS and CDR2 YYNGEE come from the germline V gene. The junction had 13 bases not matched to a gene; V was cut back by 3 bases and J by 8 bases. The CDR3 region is CASSEPGLGYMDEQFF. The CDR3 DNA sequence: TGTGCCAGCAGCGAGCCGGGACTAGGCTACATGGATGAGCAGTTCTTC.

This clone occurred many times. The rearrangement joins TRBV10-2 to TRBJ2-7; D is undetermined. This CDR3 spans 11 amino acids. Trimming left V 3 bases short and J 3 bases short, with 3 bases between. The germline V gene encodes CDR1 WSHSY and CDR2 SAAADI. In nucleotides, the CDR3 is TGCGCCAGCAGTGACTACTACGAGCAGTACTTC. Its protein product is CASSDYYEQYF.

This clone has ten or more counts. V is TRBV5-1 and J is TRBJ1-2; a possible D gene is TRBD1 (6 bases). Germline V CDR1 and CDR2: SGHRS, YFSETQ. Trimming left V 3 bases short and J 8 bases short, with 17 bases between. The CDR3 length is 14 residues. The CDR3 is CASSSTAGAKGYTF. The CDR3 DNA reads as TGCGCCAGCAGCTCGACGGCAGGGGCTAAGGGCTACACCTTC.

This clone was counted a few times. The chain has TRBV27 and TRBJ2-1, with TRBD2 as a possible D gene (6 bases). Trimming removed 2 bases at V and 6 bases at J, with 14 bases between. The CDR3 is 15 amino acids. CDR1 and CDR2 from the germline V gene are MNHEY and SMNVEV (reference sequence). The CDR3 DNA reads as TGTGCCAGCAGTTTAGCTAGCGCCGGGGGCAATGAGCAGTTCTTC. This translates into CASSLASAGGNEQFF.

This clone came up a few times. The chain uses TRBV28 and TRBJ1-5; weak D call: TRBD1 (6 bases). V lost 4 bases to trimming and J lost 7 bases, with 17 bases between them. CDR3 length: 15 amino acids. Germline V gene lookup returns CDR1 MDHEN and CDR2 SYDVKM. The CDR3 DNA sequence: TGTGCCAGCAGTTCCCCCCCCGGGGGCCGACAGCCCCAGCATTTT. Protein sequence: CASSSPPGGRQPQHF.

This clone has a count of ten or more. The CDR3 spells CASSTTGRGETQYF. The CDR3 DNA is TGTGCCAGCAGCACGACAGGGCGGGGAGAGACCCAGTACTTC. The rearrangement joins TRBV7-6 to TRBJ2-5, with TRBD1 as a possible D gene (7 bases). The CDR3 has 14 residues. Deletions cut 5 bases from V and 4 bases from J, with 14 bases between. CDR1 and CDR2 (germline): SGHVS, FNYEAQ.

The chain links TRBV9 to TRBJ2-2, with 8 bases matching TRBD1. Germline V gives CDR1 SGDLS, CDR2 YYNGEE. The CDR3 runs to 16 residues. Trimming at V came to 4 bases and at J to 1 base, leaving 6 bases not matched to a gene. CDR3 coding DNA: TGTGCCAGCAGCACCCGACAGGGGAGGAACACCGGGGAGCTGTTTTTT. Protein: CASSTRQGRNTGELFF.

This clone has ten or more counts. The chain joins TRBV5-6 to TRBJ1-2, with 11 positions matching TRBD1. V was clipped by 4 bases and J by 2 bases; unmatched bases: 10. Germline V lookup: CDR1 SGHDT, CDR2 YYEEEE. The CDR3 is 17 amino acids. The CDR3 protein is CASSLGTGGPYNYGYTF. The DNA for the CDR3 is TGTGCCAGCAGCCTGGGGACAGGGGGGCCCTACAACTATGGCTACACCTTC.

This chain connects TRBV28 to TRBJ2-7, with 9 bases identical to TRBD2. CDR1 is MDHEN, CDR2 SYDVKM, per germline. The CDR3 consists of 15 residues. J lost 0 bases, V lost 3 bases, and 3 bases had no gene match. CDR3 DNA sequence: TGTGCCAGCAGTTTTGTGACTAGCGGCTCCTACGAGCAGTACTTC. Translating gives CASSFVTSGSYEQYF.

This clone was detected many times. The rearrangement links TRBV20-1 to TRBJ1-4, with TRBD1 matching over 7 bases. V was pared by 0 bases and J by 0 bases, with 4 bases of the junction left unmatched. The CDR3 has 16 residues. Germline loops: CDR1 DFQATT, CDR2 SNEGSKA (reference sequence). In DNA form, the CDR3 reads TGCAGTGCTAGAGATGCCACAGGGGCAACTAATGAAAAACTGTTTTTT. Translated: CSARDATGATNEKLFF.

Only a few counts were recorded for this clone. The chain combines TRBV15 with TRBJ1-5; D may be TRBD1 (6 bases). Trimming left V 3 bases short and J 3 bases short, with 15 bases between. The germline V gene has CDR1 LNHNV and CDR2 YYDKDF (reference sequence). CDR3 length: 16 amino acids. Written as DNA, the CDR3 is TGTGCCACCAGCAGCCCGGGGGGGGGCCCCAATCAGCCCCAGCATTTT. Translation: CATSSPGGGPNQPQHF.

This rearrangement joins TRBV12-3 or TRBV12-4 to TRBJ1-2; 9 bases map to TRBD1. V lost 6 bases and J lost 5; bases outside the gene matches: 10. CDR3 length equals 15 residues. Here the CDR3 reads CASSLEQGAGYGYTF. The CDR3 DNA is TGTGCCAGCAGCCTTGAACAGGGGGCGGGTTATGGCTACACCTTC.